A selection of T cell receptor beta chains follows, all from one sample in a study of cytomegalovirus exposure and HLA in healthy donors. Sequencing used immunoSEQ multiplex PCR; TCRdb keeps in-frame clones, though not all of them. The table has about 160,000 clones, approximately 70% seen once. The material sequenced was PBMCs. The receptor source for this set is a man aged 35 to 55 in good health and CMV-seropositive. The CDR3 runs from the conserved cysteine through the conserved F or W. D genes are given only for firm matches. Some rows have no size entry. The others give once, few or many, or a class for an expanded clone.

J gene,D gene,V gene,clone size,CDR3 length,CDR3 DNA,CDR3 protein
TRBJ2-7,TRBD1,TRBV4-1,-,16,TGCGCCAGCAGCCAAGAGGGGACAGGGACGGGTTACGAGCAGTACTTC,CASSQEGTGTGYEQYF
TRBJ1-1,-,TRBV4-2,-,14,TGTGCCAGTAGCCAAGAGGCACTGAACACTGAAGCTTTCTTT,CASSQEALNTEAFF
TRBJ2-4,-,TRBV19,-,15,TGTGCCAGTAGTATGACAGCCATAGCCAAAAACATTCAGTACTTC,CASSMTAIAKNIQYF
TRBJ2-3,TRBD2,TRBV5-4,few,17,TGTGCCAGCAGCTCCGGGGCTAGCGGACCTAGCACAGATACGCAGTATTTT,CASSSGASGPSTDTQYF
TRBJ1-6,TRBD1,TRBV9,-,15,TGTGCCAGCAGCGTTGGGACAGGGGGAAATTCACCCCTCCACTTT,CASSVGTGGNSPLHF
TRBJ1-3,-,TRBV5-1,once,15,TGCGCCAGCAGCCCGGAGGAGGGAGCTGGAAACACCATATATTTT,CASSPEEGAGNTIYF
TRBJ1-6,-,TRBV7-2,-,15,TGTGCCAGCAGCTTAGCAGGAGTGGGGGGTTCACCCCTCCACTTT,CASSLAGVGGSPLHF
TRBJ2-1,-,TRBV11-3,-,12,TGTGCCAGCGGAAAGGGAGGAGATGAGCAGTTCTTC,CASGKGGDEQFF
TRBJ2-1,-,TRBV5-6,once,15,TGTGCCAGCAGCTTGGACAGGAACTCCTACAATGAGCAGTTCTTC,CASSLDRNSYNEQFF
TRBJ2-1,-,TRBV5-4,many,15,TGTGCCAGCAGCTTTGCGGGTATTGAGTACAATGAGCAGTTCTTC,CASSFAGIEYNEQFF
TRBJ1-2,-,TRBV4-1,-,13,TGCGCCAGCAGCCATCACGGGAGCTATGGCTACACCTTC,CASSHHGSYGYTF
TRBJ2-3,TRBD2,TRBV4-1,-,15,TGCGCCAGCAGCCGAGCGACTAGCGGGGCAGATACGCAGTATTTT,CASSRATSGADTQYF
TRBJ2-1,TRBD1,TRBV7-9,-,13,TGTGCCAGCAGCCTGGACAGGGGGAATGAGCAGTTCTTC,CASSLDRGNEQFF
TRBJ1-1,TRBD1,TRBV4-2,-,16,TGTGCCAGCAGCCAAGGGCAGGGGGCATGGGACACTGAAGCTTTCTTT,CASSQGQGAWDTEAFF
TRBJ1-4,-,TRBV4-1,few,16,TGCGCCAGCAGCCAAGATCGTGCGTTTATTAATGAAAAACTGTTTTTT,CASSQDRAFINEKLFF
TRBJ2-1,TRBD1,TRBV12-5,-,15,TGTGCTAGTGCCACCCACGGGACAGGGGAACATGAGCAGTTCTTC,CASATHGTGEHEQFF
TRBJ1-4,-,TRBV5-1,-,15,TGCGCCAGCAGCTCCCGCAGGGGAACTAATGAAAAACTGTTTTTT,CASSSRRGTNEKLFF
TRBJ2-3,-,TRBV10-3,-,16,TGTGCCATCGGGTCGTCCCCGGGAACTAGCACAGATACGCAGTATTTT,CAIGSSPGTSTDTQYF
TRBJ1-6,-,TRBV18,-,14,TGTGCCAGCTCACCAGTGGGGGGGAGTTCACCCCTCCACTTT,CASSPVGGSSPLHF